This T cell receptor beta chain derives from a study of CD8+CD57+ T cells in acquired aplastic anemia. Study details: DNA recovered from sorted CD4+ and CD8+ cells had a mean of approximately 3.5 ug.

The CDR3 extends over 14 amino acids. Germline CDR1 and CDR2: ENHRY and SYGVKD. Of note for this clonotype: The antigen remains undetermined. The junction and the germline gene differ at one end; a read error may be behind it.

Points from the study as a whole: Patients and healthy controls showed no significant CD8+ Simpson's diversity difference. Shared by patients and controls, 25 to 30 CD8+ CDR3s were abundant in patients.

By flow cytometry, patients selected for sequencing had shown an expansion of CD8+CD57+ cells. All patients had severe acquired aplastic anemia. Researchers used genomic DNA as the template to profile TCR beta VDJ and CDR3. TCRdb called the reads again in MiXCR, with one record for every CDR3 protein. This sample has roughly 290,000 distinct CDR3 sequences, with approximately 58% found just once. The receptor was derived from a human donor with aplastic anemia. The chain is built from TRBV10-3 and TRBJ1-5; 9 nucleotides agree with TRBD1. The sequencing sample was made of sorted CD4+, CD8+, or CD8+CD57+ T cells (not recorded which) from PBMCs. CDR3 bases: TGTGCCAGCAGTCCACAGGGGGCCGGTCAGCCCCAGCATTTT. Amino acids: CASSPQGAGQPQHF.